This is a list of T cell receptor beta chains from one sample in a study of shared clonotypes between healthy human individuals. Using immunoSEQ multiplex PCR, the repertoire was profiled, and TCRdb retains in-frame clones only, with some absent. The table has roughly 700,000 clones, roughly 88% seen once. Sequencing was done on a sample of memory CD8+ T cells from PBMCs. Every receptor here comes from a man aged 18 to 29 in good health. Some clones in this sample may be carry-over from other donors' samples. CDR3s include the opening cysteine and the closing phenylalanine or tryptophan. D genes are given only for firm matches. For some rows the clone size is stated as once, few or many, or as a class when expanded; others skip it.

v_gene	j_gene	abundance	d_gene	CDR3aa	CDR3nt
TRBV11-2	TRBJ2-7	NA	NA	CASSLGYLAFLPEQYF	TGTGCCAGCAGCTTAGGTTATTTAGCGTTCCTTCCCGAGCAGTACTTC
TRBV28	TRBJ1-1	few	NA	CASSKDARNTEAFF	TGTGCCAGCAGTAAGGACGCGAGGAACACTGAAGCTTTCTTT
TRBV7-6	TRBJ2-7	NA	NA	CASSLRGNYEQYF	TGTGCCAGCAGCTTACGGGGAAACTACGAGCAGTACTTC
TRBV2	TRBJ2-2	few	NA	CASSYGPNTGELFF	TGTGCCAGCAGTTACGGCCCAAACACCGGGGAGCTGTTTTTT
TRBV29-1	TRBJ1-1	NA	NA	CSVSGVRNTEAFF	TGCAGCGTTTCGGGAGTCAGGAACACTGAAGCTTTCTTT
TRBV5-1	TRBJ2-3	NA	NA	CASSFWTSTDTQYF	TGCGCCAGCAGCTTTTGGACTAGCACAGATACGCAGTATTTT
TRBV19	TRBJ2-1	NA	NA	CASSMYRGTFTEQFF	TGTGCCAGTAGTATGTATCGGGGTACATTCACCGAGCAGTTCTTC
TRBV4-1	TRBJ2-5	NA	NA	CASSQRDGETQYF	TGCGCCAGCAGCCAGCGGGACGGAGAGACCCAGTACTTC
TRBV5-8	TRBJ2-7	NA	NA	CASSSGSSYEQYF	TGTGCCAGCAGCTCAGGTAGCTCCTACGAGCAGTACTTC
TRBV7-8	TRBJ2-1	NA	TRBD2	CASSLGTSAAEQFF	TGTGCCAGCAGCTTGGGGACTAGCGCGGCTGAGCAGTTCTTC
TRBV11-2	TRBJ2-7	NA	NA	CASSLDRLTYEQYF	TGTGCCAGCAGCTTAGATAGGCTTACCTACGAGCAGTACTTC
TRBV19	TRBJ1-4	few	NA	CASSPVGEWNEKLFF	TGTGCCAGTAGTCCGGTGGGGGAGTGGAATGAAAAACTGTTTTTT
TRBV27	TRBJ2-7	NA	TRBD1	CASSQWGQPYEQYF	TGTGCCAGCAGCCAATGGGGACAGCCCTACGAGCAGTACTTC
TRBV27	TRBJ1-3	NA	NA	CASALLAGNTIYF	TGTGCCAGCGCCCTACTTGCGGGAAACACCATATATTTT
TRBV9	TRBJ2-3	NA	TRBD2	CASSERTRGAGGLGTQYF	TGTGCCAGCAGCGAGAGAACCAGGGGAGCGGGAGGGTTGGGTACGCAGTATTTT
TRBV11-2	TRBJ1-4	NA	NA	CASSLDLVGFSEKLFF	TGTGCCAGCAGCTTAGATCTGGTGGGGTTTAGCGAAAAACTGTTTTTT
TRBV4-1	TRBJ1-1	NA	NA	CASSYQVMVNTEAFF	TGCGCCAGCAGCTACCAGGTAATGGTGAACACTGAAGCTTTCTTT
TRBV19	TRBJ2-7	NA	NA	CASSDRGSYYEQYF	TGTGCCAGTAGTGACCGTGGCAGCTACTACGAGCAGTACTTC
TRBV27	TRBJ1-2	NA	TRBD1	CASSPRQGIEFGYTF	TGTGCCAGCAGTCCCCGACAGGGAATAGAGTTCGGCTACACCTTC
TRBV15	TRBJ2-7	NA	NA	CATSRDSDRGEQYF	TGTGCCACCAGCAGGGACAGTGATCGGGGAGAGCAGTACTTC
TRBV14	TRBJ2-7	NA	TRBD2	CASSQLAGLYEQYF	TGTGCCAGCAGCCAATTAGCGGGGCTCTACGAGCAGTACTTC
TRBV21-1	TRBJ2-5	NA	NA	CASSTQTASQETQYF	TGTGCCAGCAGCACACAGACAGCGTCCCAAGAGACCCAGTACTTC
TRBV5-1	TRBJ2-1	NA	NA	CASSLTGVDGEQFF	TGCGCCAGCAGCTTAACTGGAGTAGATGGTGAGCAGTTCTTC
TRBV5-4	TRBJ1-1	NA	NA	CASSFYGGDTEAFF	TGTGCCAGCAGCTTTTATGGAGGGGACACTGAAGCTTTCTTT
TRBV6-5	TRBJ2-2	NA	NA	CASSLIRGNGELFF	TGTGCCAGCAGTTTAATCAGGGGTAACGGGGAGCTGTTTTTT
TRBV5-6	TRBJ1-2	few	NA	CASSLGNYGYTF	TGTGCCAGCAGCTTAGGGAACTATGGCTACACCTTC
TRBV7-9	TRBJ2-7	NA	NA	CASSPLPGVAPYEQYF	TGTGCCAGCAGCCCCCTTCCTGGGGTAGCGCCCTACGAGCAGTACTTC
TRBV7-8	TRBJ1-1	NA	NA	CASRANVGTEAFF	TGTGCCAGCAGAGCTAACGTGGGCACTGAAGCTTTCTTT
TRBV7-9	TRBJ2-3	NA	NA	CASSLARTLDVTQYF	TGTGCCAGCAGCTTAGCCAGGACTCTAGATGTTACGCAGTATTTT
TRBV19	TRBJ2-2	NA	TRBD2	CASSSPGGIVNTGELFF	TGTGCCAGTAGTTCCCCGGGGGGAATTGTTAACACCGGGGAGCTGTTTTTT
TRBV9	TRBJ2-7	NA	TRBD2	CASSGGREAPPEQYF	TGTGCCAGCAGCGGGGGACGGGAGGCCCCTCCCGAGCAGTACTTC
TRBV10-2	TRBJ2-3	NA	NA	CASSEAGPTDTQYF	TGCGCCAGCAGTGAGGCGGGACCCACAGATACGCAGTATTTT
TRBV19	TRBJ1-1	NA	NA	CASSIMGGTEAFF	TGTGCCAGTAGTATCATGGGGGGTACTGAAGCTTTCTTT
TRBV2	TRBJ1-1	NA	NA	CASSGRGGETVNTEAFF	TGTGCCAGCAGTGGTCGGGGGGGCGAGACTGTGAACACTGAAGCTTTCTTT
TRBV9	TRBJ1-2	NA	TRBD1	CASSVQGGMEGYTF	TGTGCCAGCAGCGTACAGGGGGGAATGGAAGGCTACACCTTC
TRBV7-3	TRBJ1-4	NA	TRBD1	CASSPDRGRPLNEKLFF	TGTGCCAGCAGCCCGGACAGGGGGCGCCCCCTTAATGAAAAACTGTTTTTT
TRBV7-2	TRBJ2-1	NA	NA	CASSLPHYYNEQFF	TGTGCCAGCAGCTTGCCCCACTACTACAATGAGCAGTTCTTC
TRBV6-1	TRBJ2-7	NA	TRBD1	CASSEIIFGQELYEQYF	TGTGCCAGCAGTGAGATTATATTCGGACAGGAGCTCTACGAGCAGTACTTC
TRBV5-6	TRBJ2-7	NA	TRBD1	CASLGTDGEEQYF	TGTGCCAGCCTGGGGACAGACGGAGAGGAGCAGTACTTC
TRBV29-1	TRBJ2-3	NA	NA	CSALRGDTQYF	TGCAGCGCTTTGCGGGGAGATACGCAGTATTTT
TRBV7-9	TRBJ1-1	NA	NA	CANGNSNTEAFF	TGTGCCAATGGGAATTCGAACACTGAAGCTTTCTTT
TRBV29-1	TRBJ2-1	NA	NA	CSGWKGDEQFF	TGCAGCGGGTGGAAGGGCGATGAGCAGTTCTTC
TRBV7-9	TRBJ1-1	NA	NA	CASSLGRGFEAFF	TGTGCCAGCAGCCTAGGTAGGGGTTTTGAAGCTTTCTTT
TRBV7-9	TRBJ2-5	NA	NA	CASSLRKGHQETQYF	TGTGCCAGCAGCTTACGTAAGGGACACCAAGAGACCCAGTACTTC
TRBV28	TRBJ1-2	NA	NA	CASSFRPYGLYGYTF	TGTGCCAGCAGTTTCCGACCCTACGGGCTCTATGGCTACACCTTC
TRBV7-2	TRBJ2-3	NA	NA	CASSLARTDTQYF	TGTGCCAGCAGCTTAGCCCGCACAGATACGCAGTATTTT
TRBV7-6	TRBJ2-1	NA	TRBD2	CASSRLAGGLGNEQFF	TGTGCCAGCAGCCGGCTAGCGGGAGGGCTTGGGAATGAGCAGTTCTTC
TRBV28	TRBJ2-3	NA	TRBD1	CASSFLGTGATDTQYF	TGTGCCAGCAGTTTCCTTGGGACAGGGGCCACAGATACGCAGTATTTT
TRBV5-4	TRBJ1-2	NA	NA	CASSQTAQGFYGYTF	TGTGCCAGCAGCCAAACAGCACAGGGCTTTTATGGCTACACCTTC
TRBV6-6	TRBJ2-2	NA	NA	CASGNENTGELFF	TGTGCCAGCGGGAACGAAAACACCGGGGAGCTGTTTTTT
TRBV16	TRBJ2-4	NA	NA	CASSHKGQLAKNIQYF	TGTGCCAGCAGCCACAAAGGACAGCTAGCCAAAAACATTCAGTACTTC
TRBV7-3	TRBJ2-2	NA	NA	CASSLNPQGNTGELFF	TGTGCCAGCAGCTTAAACCCGCAGGGGAACACCGGGGAGCTGTTTTTT
TRBV6-4	TRBJ2-1	NA	NA	CASSDSSQGVPQFF	TGTGCCAGCAGTGACTCGAGTCAGGGAGTGCCGCAGTTCTTC
TRBV6-1	TRBJ2-7	NA	NA	CASRGYVGGGEEQYF	TGTGCCAGCAGGGGGTACGTGGGAGGGGGTGAGGAGCAGTACTTC
TRBV27	TRBJ2-7	NA	NA	CASSLGPDPRYEQYF	TGTGCCAGCAGTTTAGGGCCCGATCCTCGTTACGAGCAGTACTTC
TRBV7-8	TRBJ2-7	NA	NA	CASSDHSYEQYF	TGTGCCAGCAGCGACCACTCCTACGAGCAGTACTTC
TRBV15	TRBJ1-2	NA	NA	CATSDRTNYGYTF	TGTGCCACCAGTGACAGGACCAACTATGGCTACACCTTC